This T cell receptor beta chain was sequenced for a study of human T cells and chemical hapten exposure. V was pared by 10 bases and J by 2 bases, with 4 bases of the junction left unmatched. This CDR3 is built from 13 residues. CDR1 KGHDR and CDR2 SFDVKD come from the germline V gene. The time point denotes: patch test 1, 2 weeks after DPC sensitization. Stated treatment: therapeutic diphenylcyclopropenone sensitization with weekly scalp DPC. It was from unfractionated whole blood that total RNA was extracted. This clonotype was found many times. One entry per CDR3 protein, called by TCRdb with MiXCR from the RACE reads. The sample holds about 37,000 distinct CDR3 sequences, 5.5% to 7.5% seen once.

This specimen was whole blood, taken in connection with sensitization to the hapten diphenylcyclopropenone (DPC). The chain recombines TRBV24-1 with TRBJ1-1; 9 bases fit TRBD1. This TCR was recovered from a woman aged 25 to 39 with alopecia areata. Some clones in this sample may be carry-over from other donors' samples. For the CDR3, the DNA is TGTGCCACGACGGACAGGGGTAACACTGAAGCTTTCTTT. Protein sequence: CATTDRGNTEAFF.